Below, 16 T cell receptor beta chains from the same sample are listed, as sequenced in a study of OX40 agonist ivuxolimab in advanced cancers. Repertoires were generated with immunoSEQ multiplex PCR, while TCRdb's copy carries only in-frame clones and drops some. Among more than 85,000 clones listed, roughly 80% were seen once. The material sequenced was CD4+ or CD8+ T cells sorted from blood, taken in a trial of the OX40 agonist ivuxolimab. These receptors were obtained from an adult with an advanced solid tumor such as melanoma, head and neck, liver or kidney cancer.

V and J are TRBV6-1 and TRBJ1-1; D might be TRBD1 (5 bases). Germline CDR1 is MNHNS and CDR2 is SASEGT. The CDR3 is made up of 11 amino acids. V was clipped by 8 bases and J by 5 bases, with 9 bases between them. CDR3 DNA: TGTGCCAGCGGTCGGGGGACTGAAGCTTTCTTT. Its translation is CASGRGTEAFF.

The chain couples TRBV7-2 to TRBJ1-1; maybe TRBD1 (6 bases). V gave up 1 base and J gave up 4 bases, with 13 bases separating them. The CDR3 spans 15 residues. Germline assignment: CDR1 SGHTA and CDR2 FQGNSA. The CDR3 coding sequence is TGTGCCAGCAGCTTAGACAGGGAAAAACCCACTGAAGCTTTCTTT. Protein product: CASSLDREKPTEAFF. The full variable domain, in which reference TRBV7-2 and TRBJ1-1 provide the parts outside the CDR3, is GAGVSQSPSNKVTEKGKDVELRCDPISGHTALYWYRQSLGQGLEFLIYFQGNSAPDKSGLPSDRFSAERTGGSVSTLTIQRTQQEDSAVYLCASSLDREKPTEAFFGQGTRLTVV.

The V gene is TRBV10-3, the J gene TRBJ1-1; 8 bases agree with TRBD1. This CDR3 is built from 12 residues. The germline V gene encodes CDR1 ENHRY and CDR2 SYGVKD. V was clipped by 6 bases and J by 8 bases; unmatched bases: 5. The CDR3 DNA reads as TGTGCCATCAGGACAGGACAGGGCGAAGCTTTCTTT. Translating it yields CAIRTGQGEAFF.

The count of this clone is one. The chain couples TRBV29-1 to TRBJ2-7; the match to TRBD2 covers 8 bases. With V trimmed by 4 bases and J by 2 bases, 4 bases remained unmatched. The CDR3 is 13 residues long. Looked up from germline, CDR1 is SQVTM and CDR2 is ANQGSEA. For the CDR3, the DNA is TGCAGCGTTGGGGAGCGGGGGACCTACGAGCAGTACTTC. This sequence encodes CSVGERGTYEQYF.

The rearrangement uses TRBV5-5 and TRBJ2-1; no definite D call. This CDR3 contains 15 residues. Trimming removed 0 bases from V and 5 bases from J, with 12 bases in between. Per germline, CDR1 SGHKS and CDR2 YYEKEE (reference sequence). The CDR3, as DNA: TGTGCCAGCAGCTTGGCCCCGTTCTTGGACAATGAGCAGTTCTTC. This encodes CASSLAPFLDNEQFF.

The chain joins TRBV6-5 to TRBJ1-5; D gene ambiguous. From germline, CDR1 is MNHEY and CDR2 SVGAGI. The CDR3 extends over 13 amino acids. Trimming left V 0 bases short and J 5 bases short, with 5 bases between. CDR3 sequence (DNA): TGTGCCAGCAGTTACTCGGTGGATCAGCCCCAGCATTTT. It encodes CASSYSVDQPQHF.

The chain combines TRBV28 with TRBJ2-1, with a tentative D call TRBD2 (6 bases). Trimming stripped 2 bases from V and 9 bases from J, with 14 bases between. The CDR3 runs to 14 residues. Germline V lookup: CDR1 MDHEN, CDR2 SYDVKM. Here the CDR3 DNA reads TGTGCCAGCAGTTTACCGAGGACTACGGCTGAGCAGTTCTTC. Its translation: CASSLPRTTAEQFF. Drawing the rest from reference TRBV28 and TRBJ2-1, the complete variable domain is DVKVTQSSRYLVKRTGEKVFLECVQDMDHENMFWYRQDPGLGLRLIYFSYDVKMKEKGDIPEGYSVSREKKERFSLILESASTNQTSMYLCASSLPRTTAEQFFGPGTRLTVL.

CDR3 coding DNA: TGTGCCAGCAGCTTATCAGCGAGGAATGAGCAGTTCTTC. Translation gives CASSLSARNEQFF. This chain joins TRBV7-2 and TRBJ2-1; the D is unclear. Germline CDR1 reads SGHTA; CDR2 reads FQGNSA. This CDR3 is built from 13 residues. The V and J ends lost 2 bases and 7 bases respectively, with 9 bases between them.

The rearrangement uses TRBV11-3 and TRBJ1-1, with D maybe TRBD1 (5 bases). The germline V and J ends were trimmed by 5 bases and 4 bases, with 14 bases remaining between them. This CDR3 is 14 amino acids long. Germline CDR1 SGHNT, CDR2 YENEEA. CDR3 sequence: CASSAGTTRTEAFF. CDR3 nucleotides: TGTGCCAGCAGCGCCGGGACGACGCGCACTGAAGCTTTCTTT.

The CDR3 DNA reads TGTGCCAGCAGCTTAGGAAGGGTTAGCGGGGCTCCAAACTACAATGAGCAGTTCTTC. As protein: CASSLGRVSGAPNYNEQFF. J is TRBJ2-1 and V is TRBV7-2; 8 bases are shared with TRBD2. Germline V gives CDR1 SGHTA, CDR2 FQGNSA. The CDR3 has 19 amino acids. After removal of 1 base from V and 3 bases from J, the junction contained 14 bases not matched to a gene.

In DNA form, the CDR3 reads TGTGCCAGCAGCCCCGGGGTAGCGGGAGTAGGGGAGCAGTACTTC. Protein: CASSPGVAGVGEQYF. The V and J genes are TRBV7-2 and TRBJ2-7; TRBD2 aligns across 9 bases. CDR3 length: 15 amino acids. J gave up 7 bases and V 5 bases, and 12 bases lay outside the gene matches. The germline V gene has CDR1 SGHTA and CDR2 FQGNSA.

The chain recombines TRBV4-1 with TRBJ1-5; tentatively, D is TRBD1 (6 bases). CDR3 length equals 13 residues. V lost 4 bases to trimming and J lost 5 bases, with 9 bases between them. Germline CDR1 is MGHRA and CDR2 is YSYEKL. CDR3 coding DNA: TGCGCCAGCAGCCTCCCAGGGGATCAGCCCCAGCATTTT. Its protein is CASSLPGDQPQHF.

The gene calls are TRBV7-6 and TRBJ1-5; D not resolved. There are 13 residues in the CDR3. The germline gives CDR1 SGHVS, CDR2 FNYEAQ. V was trimmed by 0 bases and J by 9 bases, leaving 9 bases between them. Here the CDR3 reads CASSLASHRPQHF. The DNA for the CDR3 is TGTGCCAGCAGCTTAGCATCGCATCGGCCCCAGCATTTT.

The chain is built from TRBV27 and TRBJ2-7; 10 bases are shared with TRBD1. Germline values: CDR1 MNHEY, CDR2 SMNVEV (reference sequence). The V and J ends lost 5 bases and 4 bases, in that order; junction bases with no gene match: 11. The CDR3 is 16 residues long. The CDR3 loop reads CASSDRGQGKRYEQYF. The CDR3 DNA follows: TGTGCCAGCAGTGACCGGGGACAGGGGAAGAGGTACGAGCAGTACTTC.

On this clone: Relative to the germline gene, one junction end is altered; a read error may explain this. The chain is built from TRBV28 and TRBJ1-2; 9 bases match TRBD1. Germline CDR1 and CDR2: MDHEN and SYDVKM. The CDR3 covers 12 residues. The DNA of the CDR3 is TGTGCCAGCAGTTCGGGACAGGGCCGTGGACTGTTC. This codes for CASSSGQGRGLF.

This clone was found a few times. The chain has TRBV5-1 and TRBJ1-1, with D possibly TRBD1 on 6 matching bases. The germline V gene encodes CDR1 SGHRS and CDR2 YFSETQ. Deletions cut 1 base from V and 5 bases from J, with 12 bases between. This CDR3 region has 14 residues. The CDR3 DNA is TGCGCCAGCAGCTTGCGGGGGCAGGGGACTGAAGCTTTCTTT. Protein: CASSLRGQGTEAFF.